A single TCR beta chain is shown here with its context. Only in-frame clones appear in the TCRdb table, and some are missing; sequencing was by immunoSEQ multiplex PCR. The sample has fewer than 400,000 clones; approximately 81% are singletons. This entry is derived from a study of blood T cell repertoires in COVID-19. The CDR3 length is 12 residues. After removal of 3 bases from V and 7 bases from J, the junction contained 3 bases not matched to a gene. The germline V gene has CDR1 LNHDA and CDR2 SQIVND (reference sequence). The chain links TRBV19 to TRBJ2-7; TRBD2 matches 7 bases. The source material was peripheral blood. The source of this sequence is a woman aged 18 to 35 with acute or convalescent COVID-19. The CDR3, as DNA: TGTGCCAGTAGTATGGGGGAGGGGGAGCAGTACTTC. This codes for CASSMGEGEQYF.